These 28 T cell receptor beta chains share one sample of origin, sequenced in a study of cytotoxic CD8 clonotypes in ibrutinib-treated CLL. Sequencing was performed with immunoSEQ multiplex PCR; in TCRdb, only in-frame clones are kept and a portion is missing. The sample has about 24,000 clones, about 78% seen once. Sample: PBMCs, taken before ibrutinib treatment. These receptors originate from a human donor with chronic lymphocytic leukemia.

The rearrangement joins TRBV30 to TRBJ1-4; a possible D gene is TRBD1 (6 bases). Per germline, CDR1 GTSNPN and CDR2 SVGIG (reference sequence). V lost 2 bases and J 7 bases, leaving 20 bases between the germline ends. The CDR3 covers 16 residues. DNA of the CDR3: TGTGCCTGGAGTTTCCGTTCGGGGGCCCGGACTGAAAAACTGTTTTTT. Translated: CAWSFRSGARTEKLFF. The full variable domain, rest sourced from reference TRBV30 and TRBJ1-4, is SQTIHQWPATLVQPVGSPLSLECTVEGTSNPNLYWYRQAAGRGLQLLFYSVGIGQISSEVPQNLSASRPQDRQFILSSKKLLLSDSGFYLCAWSFRSGARTEKLFFGSGTQLSVL.

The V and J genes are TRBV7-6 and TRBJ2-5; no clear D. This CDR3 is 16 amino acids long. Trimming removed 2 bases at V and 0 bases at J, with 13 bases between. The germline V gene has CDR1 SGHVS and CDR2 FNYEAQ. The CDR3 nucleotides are TGTGCCAGCAGCTTACGGCAGCCCCGGTACCAAGAGACCCAGTACTTC. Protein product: CASSLRQPRYQETQYF. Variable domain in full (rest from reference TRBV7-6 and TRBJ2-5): GAGVSQSPRYKVTKRGQDVALRCDPISGHVSLYWYRQALGQGPEFLTYFNYEAQQDKSGLPNDRFSAERPEGSISTLTIQRTEQRDSAMYRCASSLRQPRYQETQYFGPGTRLLVL.

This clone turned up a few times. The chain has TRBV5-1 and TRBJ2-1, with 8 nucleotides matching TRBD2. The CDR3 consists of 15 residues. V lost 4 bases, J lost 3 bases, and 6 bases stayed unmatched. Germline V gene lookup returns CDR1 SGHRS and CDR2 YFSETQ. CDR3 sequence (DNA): TGCGCCAGCAGCATTACCGGGACTAGCTACAATGAGCAGTTCTTC. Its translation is CASSITGTSYNEQFF.

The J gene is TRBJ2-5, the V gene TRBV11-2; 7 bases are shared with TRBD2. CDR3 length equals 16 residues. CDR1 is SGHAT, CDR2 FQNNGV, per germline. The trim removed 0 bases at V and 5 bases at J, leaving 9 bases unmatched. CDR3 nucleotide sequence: TGTGCCAGCAGCTTAGAAGTTTCGCTAGCGGCGGAGACCCAGTACTTC. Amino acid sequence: CASSLEVSLAAETQYF.

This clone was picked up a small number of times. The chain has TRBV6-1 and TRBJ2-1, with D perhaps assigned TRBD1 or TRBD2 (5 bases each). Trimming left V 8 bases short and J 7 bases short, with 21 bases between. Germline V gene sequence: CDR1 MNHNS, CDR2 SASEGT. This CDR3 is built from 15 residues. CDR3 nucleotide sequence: TGTGCCAGCCGCACTCCCTCAATGGGGGTGAATGAGCAGTTCTTC. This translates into CASRTPSMGVNEQFF.

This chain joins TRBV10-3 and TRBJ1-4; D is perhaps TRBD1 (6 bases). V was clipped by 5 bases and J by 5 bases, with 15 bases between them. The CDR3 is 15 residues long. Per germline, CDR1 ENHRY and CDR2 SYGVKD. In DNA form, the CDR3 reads TGTGCCATCAGTTCTACGACAGGAGTCAATGAAAAACTGTTTTTT. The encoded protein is CAISSTTGVNEKLFF.

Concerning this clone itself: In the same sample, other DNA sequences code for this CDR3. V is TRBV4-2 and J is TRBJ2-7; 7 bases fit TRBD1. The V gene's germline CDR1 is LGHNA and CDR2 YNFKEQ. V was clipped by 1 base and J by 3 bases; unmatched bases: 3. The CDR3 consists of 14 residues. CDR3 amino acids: CASSQGQGDYEQYF. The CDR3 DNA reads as TGTGCCAGCAGCCAAGGACAGGGTGACTACGAGCAGTACTTC.

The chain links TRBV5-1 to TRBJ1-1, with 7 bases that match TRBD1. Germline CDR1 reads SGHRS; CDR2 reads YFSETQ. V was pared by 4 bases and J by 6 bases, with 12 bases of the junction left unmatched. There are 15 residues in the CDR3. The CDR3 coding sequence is TGCGCCAGCAGCCCCGGGACAGTCAAGTTCTCTGAAGCTTTCTTT. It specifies CASSPGTVKFSEAFF.

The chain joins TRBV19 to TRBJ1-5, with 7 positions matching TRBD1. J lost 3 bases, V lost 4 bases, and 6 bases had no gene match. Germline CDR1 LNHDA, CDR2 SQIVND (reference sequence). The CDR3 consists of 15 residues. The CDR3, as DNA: TGTGCCAGTAGTACCCGGGACAGACCCAATCAGCCCCAGCATTTT. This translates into CASSTRDRPNQPQHF.

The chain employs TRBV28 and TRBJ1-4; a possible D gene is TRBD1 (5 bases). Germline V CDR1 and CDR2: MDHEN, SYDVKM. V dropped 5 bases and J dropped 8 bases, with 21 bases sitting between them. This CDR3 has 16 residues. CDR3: CASSNRGVPVREKLFF. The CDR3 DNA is TGTGCCAGCAGTAACCGGGGGGTTCCCGTACGAGAAAAACTGTTTTTT.

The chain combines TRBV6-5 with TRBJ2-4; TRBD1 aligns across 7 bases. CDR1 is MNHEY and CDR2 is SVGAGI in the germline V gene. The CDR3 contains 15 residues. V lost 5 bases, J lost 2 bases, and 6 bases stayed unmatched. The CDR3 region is CASSANRGTKNIQYF. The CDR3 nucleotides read TGTGCCAGCAGTGCAAACAGGGGAACCAAAAACATTCAGTACTTC.

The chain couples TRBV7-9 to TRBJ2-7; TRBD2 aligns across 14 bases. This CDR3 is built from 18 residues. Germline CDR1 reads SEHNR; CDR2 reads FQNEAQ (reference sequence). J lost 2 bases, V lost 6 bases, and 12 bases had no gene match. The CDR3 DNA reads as TGTGCCAGCAGTTCGACTAGCGGGAGGGCGGTGGGCGCCTACGAGCAGTACTTC. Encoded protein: CASSSTSGRAVGAYEQYF. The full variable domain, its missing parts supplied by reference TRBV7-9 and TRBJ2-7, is DTGVSQNPRHKITKRGQNVTFRCDPISEHNRLYWYRQTLGQGPEFLTYFQNEAQLEKSRLLSDRFSAERPKGSFSTLEIQRTEQGDSAMYLCASSSTSGRAVGAYEQYFGPGTRLTVT.

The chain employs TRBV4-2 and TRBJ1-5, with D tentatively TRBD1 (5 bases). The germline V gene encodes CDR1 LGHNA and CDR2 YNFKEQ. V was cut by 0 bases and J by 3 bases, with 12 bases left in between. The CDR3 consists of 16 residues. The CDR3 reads CASSQDWVGVNQPQHF. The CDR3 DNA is TGTGCCAGCAGCCAAGATTGGGTAGGGGTCAATCAGCCCCAGCATTTT.

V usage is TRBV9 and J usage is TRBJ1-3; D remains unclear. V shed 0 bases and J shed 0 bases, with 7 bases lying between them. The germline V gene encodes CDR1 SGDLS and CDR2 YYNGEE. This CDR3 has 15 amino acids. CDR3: CASSVDPTSGNTIYF. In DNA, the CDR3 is TGTGCCAGCAGCGTAGACCCGACCTCTGGAAACACCATATATTTT.

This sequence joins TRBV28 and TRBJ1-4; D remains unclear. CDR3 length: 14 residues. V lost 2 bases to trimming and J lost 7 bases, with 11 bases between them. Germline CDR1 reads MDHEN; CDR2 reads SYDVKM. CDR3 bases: TGTGCCAGCAGTTTAGGAGGGAGGAGTGAAAAACTGTTTTTT. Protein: CASSLGGRSEKLFF.

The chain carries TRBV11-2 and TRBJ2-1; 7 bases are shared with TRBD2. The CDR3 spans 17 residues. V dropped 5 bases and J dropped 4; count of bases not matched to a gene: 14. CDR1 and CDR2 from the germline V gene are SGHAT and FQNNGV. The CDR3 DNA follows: TGTGCCAGCAGCCCATGGGGCGGGAGTCCGACTTACAATGAGCAGTTCTTC. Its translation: CASSPWGGSPTYNEQFF.

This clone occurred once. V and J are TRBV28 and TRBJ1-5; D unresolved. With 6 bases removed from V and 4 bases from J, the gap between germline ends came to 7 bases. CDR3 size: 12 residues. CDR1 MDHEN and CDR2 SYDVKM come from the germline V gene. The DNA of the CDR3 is TGTGCCAGCAGGACGGGGAATCAGCCCCAGCATTTT. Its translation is CASRTGNQPQHF. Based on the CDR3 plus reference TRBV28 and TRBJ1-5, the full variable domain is DVKVTQSSRYLVKRTGEKVFLECVQDMDHENMFWYRQDPGLGLRLIYFSYDVKMKEKGDIPEGYSVSREKKERFSLILESASTNQTSMYLCASRTGNQPQHFGDGTRLSIL.

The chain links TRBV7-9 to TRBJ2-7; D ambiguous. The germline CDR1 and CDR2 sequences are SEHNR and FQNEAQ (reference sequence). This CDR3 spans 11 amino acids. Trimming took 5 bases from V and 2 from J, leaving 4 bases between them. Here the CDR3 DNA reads TGTGCCAGCAGCCCAGCCTACGAGCAGTACTTC. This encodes CASSPAYEQYF.

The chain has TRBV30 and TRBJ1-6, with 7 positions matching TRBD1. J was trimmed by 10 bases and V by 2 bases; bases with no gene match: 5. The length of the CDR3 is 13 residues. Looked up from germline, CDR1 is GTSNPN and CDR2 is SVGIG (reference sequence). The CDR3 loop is CAWSKNRGSPLHF. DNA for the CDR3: TGTGCCTGGAGTAAGAACAGGGGATCACCCCTCCACTTT.

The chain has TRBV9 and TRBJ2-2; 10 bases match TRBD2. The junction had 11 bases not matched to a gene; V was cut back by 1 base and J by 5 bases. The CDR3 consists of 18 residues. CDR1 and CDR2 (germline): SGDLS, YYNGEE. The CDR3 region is CASSVYPSGRGGTGELFF. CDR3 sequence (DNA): TGTGCCAGCAGCGTATATCCTAGCGGGAGAGGGGGAACCGGGGAGCTGTTTTTT.

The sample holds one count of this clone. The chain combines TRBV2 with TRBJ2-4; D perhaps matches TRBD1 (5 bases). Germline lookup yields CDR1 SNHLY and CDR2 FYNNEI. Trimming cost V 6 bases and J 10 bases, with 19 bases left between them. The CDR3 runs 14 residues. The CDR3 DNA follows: TGTGCCAGCAGGACCCTTACATCCCAGGGTATTCAGTACTTC. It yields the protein CASRTLTSQGIQYF. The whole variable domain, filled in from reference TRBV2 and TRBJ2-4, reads EPEVTQTPSHQVTQMGQEVILRCVPISNHLYFYWYRQILGQKVEFLVSFYNNEISEKSEIFDDQFSVERPDGSNFTLKIRSTKLEDSAMYFCASRTLTSQGIQYFGAGTRLSVL.

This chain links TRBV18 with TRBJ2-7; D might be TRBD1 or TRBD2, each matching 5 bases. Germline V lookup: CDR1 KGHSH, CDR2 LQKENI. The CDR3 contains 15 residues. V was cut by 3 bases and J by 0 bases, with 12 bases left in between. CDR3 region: CASSPTLGVSYEQYF. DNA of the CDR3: TGTGCCAGCTCACCCACACTAGGGGTCTCCTACGAGCAGTACTTC.

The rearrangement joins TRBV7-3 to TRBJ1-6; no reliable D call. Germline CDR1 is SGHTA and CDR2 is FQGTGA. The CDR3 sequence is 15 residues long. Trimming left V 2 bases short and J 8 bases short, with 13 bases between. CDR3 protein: CASSLRGRTDSPLHF. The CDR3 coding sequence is TGTGCCAGCAGCTTACGTGGGAGGACGGATTCACCCCTCCACTTT.

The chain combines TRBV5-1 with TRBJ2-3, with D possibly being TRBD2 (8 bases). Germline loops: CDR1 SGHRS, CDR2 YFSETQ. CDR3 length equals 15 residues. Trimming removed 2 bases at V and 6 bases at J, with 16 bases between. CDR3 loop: CASSFTSGGGDTQYF. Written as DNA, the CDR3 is TGCGCCAGCAGCTTCACTAGCGGAGGGGGCGATACGCAGTATTTT.

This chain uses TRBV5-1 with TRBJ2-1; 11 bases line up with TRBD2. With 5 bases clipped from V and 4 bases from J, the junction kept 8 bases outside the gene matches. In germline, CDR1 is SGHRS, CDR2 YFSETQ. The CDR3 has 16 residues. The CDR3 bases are TGCGCCAGCAGGAAACTAGCGGGAGCGGTATACAATGAGCAGTTCTTC. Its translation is CASRKLAGAVYNEQFF.

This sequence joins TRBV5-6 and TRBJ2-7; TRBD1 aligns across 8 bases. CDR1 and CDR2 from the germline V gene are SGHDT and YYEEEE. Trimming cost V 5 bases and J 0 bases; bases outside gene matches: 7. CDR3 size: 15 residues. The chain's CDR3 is CASSTPGQDSYEQYF. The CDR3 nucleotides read TGTGCCAGCAGTACCCCGGGACAGGACTCCTACGAGCAGTACTTC.

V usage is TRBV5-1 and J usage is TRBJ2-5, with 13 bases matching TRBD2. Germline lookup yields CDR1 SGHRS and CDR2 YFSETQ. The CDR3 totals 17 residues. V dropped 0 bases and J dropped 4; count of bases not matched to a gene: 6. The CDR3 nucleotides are TGCGCCAGCAGCTTGGGGGGACTAGCGGGAAAGGGAGAGACCCAGTACTTC. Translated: CASSLGGLAGKGETQYF.

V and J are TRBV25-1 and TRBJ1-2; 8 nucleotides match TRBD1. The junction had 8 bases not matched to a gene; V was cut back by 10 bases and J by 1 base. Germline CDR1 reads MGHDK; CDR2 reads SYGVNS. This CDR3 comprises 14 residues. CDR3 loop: CATQQGEFNYGYTF. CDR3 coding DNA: TGTGCCACGCAACAGGGGGAATTTAACTATGGCTACACCTTC.